A single sample gave rise to the 10 T cell receptor beta chains below, sequenced in a study of graft-versus-host responses after intestinal transplantation. The antigens these receptors bind are not known. This table comes from immunoSEQ multiplex PCR, and its TCRdb copy is limited to in-frame clones, with some not included. The sample lists 27,000 or so clones, 82% occurring once. This material consisted of unstimulated CD4+ T cells sorted from spleen or lymph node cells, taken before intestinal transplant. These receptors originate from a human donor who received an intestinal transplant.

The rearrangement uses TRBV11-3 and TRBJ2-3; 13 bases are shared with TRBD2. CDR3 length: 15 residues. The J segment lost 8 bases and the V segment lost 1 base, leaving 3 bases of the junction unmatched. Germline V gives CDR1 SGHNT, CDR2 YENEEA. CDR3 coding DNA: TGTGCCAGCAGCTTAGGGACTAGCGGGAGTGCTACGCAGTATTTT. This sequence encodes CASSLGTSGSATQYF.

The chain combines TRBV28 with TRBJ1-5; D unresolved. This CDR3 is 11 amino acids long. V lost 3 bases and J lost 3, with 0 bases in between. Looked up from germline, CDR1 is MDHEN and CDR2 is SYDVKM. In DNA, the CDR3 is TGTGCCAGCAGTTTCAATCAGCCCCAGCATTTT. It codes for CASSFNQPQHF.

V is TRBV20-1 and J is TRBJ2-1; 7 positions match TRBD2. The CDR3 covers 11 residues. The V and J ends lost 3 bases and 8 bases, in that order; junction bases with no gene match: 1. Germline V gene lookup returns CDR1 DFQATT and CDR2 SNEGSKA (reference sequence). CDR3 nucleotides: TGCAGTGCTAGGACTAGCTATGAGCAGTTCTTC. Amino acids: CSARTSYEQFF.

This chain connects TRBV5-1 to TRBJ2-7; D is unclear. With 0 bases removed from V and 2 bases from J, the gap between germline ends came to 6 bases. In germline, CDR1 is SGHRS, CDR2 YFSETQ. The CDR3 runs to 13 residues. CDR3 sequence: CASSLANTYEQYF. CDR3 DNA sequence: TGCGCCAGCAGCTTGGCCAATACCTACGAGCAGTACTTC.

V and J are TRBV10-3 and TRBJ2-3; 10 bases are a match to TRBD2. CDR1 ENHRY and CDR2 SYGVKD come from the germline V gene. J lost 4 bases, V lost 11 bases, and 9 bases had no gene match. This CDR3 comprises 14 residues. The CDR3, as DNA: TGTGCCTATCGCAGCGGGAGGGAGTCAGATACGCAGTATTTT. It specifies CAYRSGRESDTQYF.

This clone has just a few counts. The chain combines TRBV7-9 with TRBJ2-1; TRBD2 matches 13 bases. CDR3 length: 16 residues. V lost 4 bases and J lost 12; bases outside the gene matches: 12. From germline, CDR1 is SEHNR and CDR2 FQNEAQ (reference sequence). The chain's CDR3 is CASSSVTSGRFFGQFF. CDR3 sequence (DNA): TGTGCCAGCAGCTCCGTGACTAGCGGGAGGTTTTTCGGGCAGTTCTTC.

The chain recombines TRBV7-8 with TRBJ2-1; D remains ambiguous. This CDR3 has 14 amino acids. Germline V lookup: CDR1 SGHVS, CDR2 FQNEAQ. V dropped 1 base and J dropped 5 bases, with 9 bases sitting between them. The CDR3, as DNA: TGTGCCAGCAGCTTAGAGGGCAGCCACAATGAGCAGTTCTTC. Translating it yields CASSLEGSHNEQFF. Drawing the rest from reference TRBV7-8 and TRBJ2-1, the complete variable domain is GAGVSQSPRYKVAKRGQDVALRCDPISGHVSLFWYQQALGQGPEFLTYFQNEAQLDKSGLPSDRFFAERPEGSVSTLKIQRTQQEDSAVYLCASSLEGSHNEQFFGPGTRLTVL.

The rearrangement joins TRBV6-5 to TRBJ1-1; D ambiguous. The CDR3 consists of 14 residues. Germline V gives CDR1 MNHEY, CDR2 SVGAGI. V gave up 10 bases and J gave up 1 base, with 16 bases separating them. Here the CDR3 DNA reads TGTGCCACCCAGAAAATTACGGAGAACACTGAAGCTTTCTTT. Encoded protein: CATQKITENTEAFF.

This clone was picked up a small number of times. The chain employs TRBV30 and TRBJ2-3; 13 bases fit TRBD2. The CDR3 extends over 18 amino acids. V shed 1 base, J shed 0 bases, and the junction held 7 bases outside the gene matches. Germline V CDR1 and CDR2: GTSNPN, SVGIG (reference sequence). The CDR3 coding sequence is TGTGCCTGGAGTGGCGGCCCGGGACTAGCGGGGAGCACAGATACGCAGTATTTT. Encoded protein: CAWSGGPGLAGSTDTQYF. The variable domain in full, with the rest retrieved from reference TRBV30 and TRBJ2-3, is SQTIHQWPATLVQPVGSPLSLECTVEGTSNPNLYWYRQAAGRGLQLLFYSVGIGQISSEVPQNLSASRPQDRQFILSSKKLLLSDSGFYLCAWSGGPGLAGSTDTQYFGPGTRLTVL.

The table lists this clone with a count of one. The chain joins TRBV19 to TRBJ1-5; 11 bases line up with TRBD1. The length of the CDR3 is 14 residues. The V gene end was trimmed by 8 bases and the J gene end by 2 bases; junction bases not matched to a gene: 2. Germline assignment: CDR1 LNHDA and CDR2 SQIVND (reference sequence). The DNA of the CDR3 is TGTGCCAGTTGGGGACAGGGGGGCAATCAGCCCCAGCATTTT. Translating it yields CASWGQGGNQPQHF.